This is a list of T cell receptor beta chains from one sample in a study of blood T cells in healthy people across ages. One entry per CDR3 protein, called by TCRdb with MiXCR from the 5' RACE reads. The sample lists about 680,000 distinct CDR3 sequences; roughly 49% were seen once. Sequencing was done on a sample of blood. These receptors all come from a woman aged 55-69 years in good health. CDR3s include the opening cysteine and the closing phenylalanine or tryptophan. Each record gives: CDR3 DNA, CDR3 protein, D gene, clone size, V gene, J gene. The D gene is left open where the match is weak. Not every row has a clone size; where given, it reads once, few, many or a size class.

CDR3 DNA: TGCAGTGTTCCGACTAGCGGGAGTCGGACAGATACGCAGTATTTT
CDR3 protein: CSVPTSGSRTDTQYF
D gene: TRBD2
clone size: -
V gene: TRBV20-1
J gene: TRBJ2-3

CDR3 DNA: TGTGCCACCAGTGGGGGGACTAGCGGCCATACCTACAATGAGCAGTTCTTC
CDR3 protein: CATSGGTSGHTYNEQFF
D gene: TRBD2
clone size: few
V gene: TRBV24-1
J gene: TRBJ2-1

CDR3 DNA: TGTGCCAGTAGTATGACCTCAGTTTCCCATGGCTACACCTTC
CDR3 protein: CASSMTSVSHGYTF
D gene: -
clone size: -
V gene: TRBV19
J gene: TRBJ1-2

CDR3 DNA: TGCAGTGCTAGCAACTATAAGAACATTCAGTACTTC
CDR3 protein: CSASNYKNIQYF
D gene: -
clone size: few
V gene: TRBV20-1
J gene: TRBJ2-4

CDR3 DNA: TGTGCCAGCAGCTTAGAAGTCAGCTCCTACGAGCAGTACTTC
CDR3 protein: CASSLEVSSYEQYF
D gene: -
clone size: many
V gene: TRBV7-9
J gene: TRBJ2-7

CDR3 DNA: TGTGCCAGCAGCTACAGGTGGGAGACCCAGTACTTC
CDR3 protein: CASSYRWETQYF
D gene: -
clone size: few
V gene: TRBV7-9
J gene: TRBJ2-5

CDR3 DNA: TGCAGTGCTAGAGTTCGGGAGGATTACAATGAGCAGTTCTTC
CDR3 protein: CSARVREDYNEQFF
D gene: TRBD2
clone size: -
V gene: TRBV20-1
J gene: TRBJ2-1

CDR3 DNA: TGTGCCAGCAGTTTGGACAAGAGCACTGAAGCTTTCTTT
CDR3 protein: CASSLDKSTEAFF
D gene: -
clone size: -
V gene: TRBV27
J gene: TRBJ1-1

CDR3 DNA: TGTGCCAGCAGTCCAAACCTTTGGGAAAGGGGGCAAAGTCAGCCCCAGCATTTT
CDR3 protein: CASSPNLWERGQSQPQHF
D gene: TRBD1
clone size: -
V gene: TRBV27
J gene: TRBJ1-5

CDR3 DNA: TGTGCCATCAGTGAGAGGCAGGAGGGCGCGAATGGCTACACCTTC
CDR3 protein: CAISERQEGANGYTF
D gene: -
clone size: once
V gene: TRBV10-3
J gene: TRBJ1-2

CDR3 DNA: TGTGCCAGCAGCCAACGACTAGCGGGAGGGTGGGAAGATACGCAGTATTTT
CDR3 protein: CASSQRLAGGWEDTQYF
D gene: TRBD2
clone size: few
V gene: TRBV3-1
J gene: TRBJ2-3

CDR3 DNA: TGCGCCAGCAGCATGGACCCTTGGCAGAATGAGCAGTTCTTC
CDR3 protein: CASSMDPWQNEQFF
D gene: -
clone size: -
V gene: TRBV5-1
J gene: TRBJ2-1

CDR3 DNA: TGTGCCAGCAGCCAGGCAGGATTGGGGTATGGGGTCACTGAAGCTTTCTTT
CDR3 protein: CASSQAGLGYGVTEAFF
D gene: -
clone size: -
V gene: TRBV7-8
J gene: TRBJ1-1

CDR3 DNA: TGCAGTGCTAGAGATCGTAGGGGTCAAGAGACCCAGTACTTC
CDR3 protein: CSARDRRGQETQYF
D gene: -
clone size: many
V gene: TRBV20-1
J gene: TRBJ2-5

CDR3 DNA: TGCAGTGTTCCAGACAGGGGGCACACTGAAGCTTTCTTT
CDR3 protein: CSVPDRGHTEAFF
D gene: TRBD1
clone size: -
V gene: TRBV20-1
J gene: TRBJ1-1

CDR3 DNA: TGCAGTGCTAGCCGACAAAGCACAGATACGCAGTATTTT
CDR3 protein: CSASRQSTDTQYF
D gene: -
clone size: -
V gene: TRBV20-1
J gene: TRBJ2-3

CDR3 DNA: TGTGCCAGCAGCCCCGGGACCCCCTCCTACAATGAGCAGTACTTC
CDR3 protein: CASSPGTPSYNEQYF
D gene: -
clone size: -
V gene: TRBV6-8
J gene: TRBJ2-7

CDR3 DNA: TGCGCCAGCAGCCAAGATGCAGGGGGCTACGAGCAGTACTTC
CDR3 protein: CASSQDAGGYEQYF
D gene: TRBD1
clone size: -
V gene: TRBV4-1
J gene: TRBJ2-7

CDR3 DNA: TGTGCCAGCAGCAAAAGACAGGCGGCTCAAGAGACCCAGTACTTC
CDR3 protein: CASSKRQAAQETQYF
D gene: -
clone size: -
V gene: TRBV11-3
J gene: TRBJ2-5

CDR3 DNA: TGCGCCAGCAGCCACGCCGCAGGGGAAGCTTTCTTT
CDR3 protein: CASSHAAGEAFF
D gene: -
clone size: -
V gene: TRBV4-3
J gene: TRBJ1-1

CDR3 DNA: TGCGCCAGCAGCCAAGAGGTGGGACAGGGGTACGAGCAGTACTTC
CDR3 protein: CASSQEVGQGYEQYF
D gene: TRBD1
clone size: -
V gene: TRBV4-3
J gene: TRBJ2-7

CDR3 DNA: TGCGCCAGCAGCCTAGAACCCGGGACGGGCAATTCACCCCTCCACTTT
CDR3 protein: CASSLEPGTGNSPLHF
D gene: -
clone size: -
V gene: TRBV4-1
J gene: TRBJ1-6

CDR3 DNA: TGTGCCAGCAGTTTCGGAGCGGGAGGGCCTTACGAGCAGTACTTC
CDR3 protein: CASSFGAGGPYEQYF
D gene: TRBD2
clone size: -
V gene: TRBV28
J gene: TRBJ2-7

CDR3 DNA: TGCAGCGTCCGAGTGGGGGGTGTCTCCTACGAGCAGTACTTC
CDR3 protein: CSVRVGGVSYEQYF
D gene: -
clone size: -
V gene: TRBV29-1
J gene: TRBJ2-7

CDR3 DNA: TGTGCCAGCGCAACGGGACAGGCAGAGACCCAGTTCTTC
CDR3 protein: CASATGQAETQFF
D gene: TRBD1
clone size: -
V gene: TRBV7-3
J gene: TRBJ2-1

CDR3 DNA: TGTGCCAGCAGCGTAGAAGGTTGGGGGCTCCAGCATTTT
CDR3 protein: CASSVEGWGLQHF
D gene: -
clone size: -
V gene: TRBV9
J gene: TRBJ1-5

CDR3 DNA: TGTGCCAGCAGCCGGGGACAGGGTGGCTACACCTTC
CDR3 protein: CASSRGQGGYTF
D gene: TRBD1
clone size: few
V gene: TRBV16
J gene: TRBJ1-2

CDR3 DNA: TGTGCCAGCAGCTCTGGCCCCAAAAATGAGCAGTTCTTC
CDR3 protein: CASSSGPKNEQFF
D gene: -
clone size: -
V gene: TRBV11-3
J gene: TRBJ2-1

CDR3 DNA: TGTGCCAGCAGTTACTCAGGGGAATACTACGAGCAGTACTTC
CDR3 protein: CASSYSGEYYEQYF
D gene: -
clone size: -
V gene: TRBV6-6
J gene: TRBJ2-7

CDR3 DNA: TGCAGCGCCAGGGTGAGTCATGATCACAATGAGCAGTACTTC
CDR3 protein: CSARVSHDHNEQYF
D gene: -
clone size: few
V gene: TRBV29-1
J gene: TRBJ2-7

CDR3 DNA: TGTGCCAGCAGTGTAGCGCTAGCGGGACGTCACGAGCAGTACTTC
CDR3 protein: CASSVALAGRHEQYF
D gene: TRBD2
clone size: -
V gene: TRBV6-1
J gene: TRBJ2-7

CDR3 DNA: TGTGCCAGCAGCCGACAGGGGATCAGCTCAGATACGCAGTATTTT
CDR3 protein: CASSRQGISSDTQYF
D gene: TRBD1
clone size: few
V gene: TRBV6-2/TRBV6-3
J gene: TRBJ2-3

CDR3 DNA: TGTGCCAGCCGACAGGGGACCGATGGGGAGCAGTTCTTC
CDR3 protein: CASRQGTDGEQFF
D gene: TRBD1
clone size: few
V gene: TRBV6-1
J gene: TRBJ2-1

CDR3 DNA: TGTGCCACCAGCAGAGATATTAGCACTCTCACCGGGGAGCTGTTTTTT
CDR3 protein: CATSRDISTLTGELFF
D gene: -
clone size: -
V gene: TRBV15
J gene: TRBJ2-2

CDR3 DNA: TGTGCCAGCACCTCCTGGGGGTCCCACGAGCAGTACTTC
CDR3 protein: CASTSWGSHEQYF
D gene: -
clone size: -
V gene: TRBV11-2
J gene: TRBJ2-7

CDR3 DNA: TGTGCCAGCAGTCACCGACTAGCGGGCTGGTACAATGAGCAGTACTTC
CDR3 protein: CASSHRLAGWYNEQYF
D gene: TRBD2
clone size: once
V gene: TRBV6-2/TRBV6-3
J gene: TRBJ2-7